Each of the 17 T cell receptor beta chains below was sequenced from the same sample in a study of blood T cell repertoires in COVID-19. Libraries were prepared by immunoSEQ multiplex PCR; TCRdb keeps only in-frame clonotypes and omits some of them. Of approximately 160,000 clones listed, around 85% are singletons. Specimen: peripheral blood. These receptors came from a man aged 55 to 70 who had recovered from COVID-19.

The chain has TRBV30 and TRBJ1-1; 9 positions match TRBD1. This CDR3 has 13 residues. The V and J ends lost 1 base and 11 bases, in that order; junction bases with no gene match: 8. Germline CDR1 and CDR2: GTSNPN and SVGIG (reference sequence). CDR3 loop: CAWSAKDRGRAFF. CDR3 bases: TGTGCCTGGAGTGCAAAGGACAGGGGAAGGGCTTTCTTT.

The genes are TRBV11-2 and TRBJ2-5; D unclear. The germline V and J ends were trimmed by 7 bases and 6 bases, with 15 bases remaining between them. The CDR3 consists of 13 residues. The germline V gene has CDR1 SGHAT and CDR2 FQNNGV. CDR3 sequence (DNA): TGTGCCAGCACCCCTGAGGCGACGAAGACCCAGTACTTC. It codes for CASTPEATKTQYF. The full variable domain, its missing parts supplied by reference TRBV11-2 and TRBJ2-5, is EAGVAQSPRYKIIEKRQSVAFWCNPISGHATLYWYQQILGQGPKLLIQFQNNGVVDDSQLPKDRFSAERLKGVDSTLKIQPAKLEDSAVYLCASTPEATKTQYFGPGTRLLVL.

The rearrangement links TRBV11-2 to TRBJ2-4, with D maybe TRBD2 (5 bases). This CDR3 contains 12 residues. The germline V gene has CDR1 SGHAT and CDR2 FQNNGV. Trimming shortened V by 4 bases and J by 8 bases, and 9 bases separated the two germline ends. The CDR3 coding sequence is TGTGCCAGCAGCTCCGAGGGAGACATTCAGTACTTC. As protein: CASSSEGDIQYF.

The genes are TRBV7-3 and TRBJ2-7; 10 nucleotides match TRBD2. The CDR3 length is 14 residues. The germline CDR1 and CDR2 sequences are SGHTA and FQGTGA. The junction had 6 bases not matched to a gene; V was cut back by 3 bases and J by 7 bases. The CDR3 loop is CASSFSGGREEQYF. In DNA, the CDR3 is TGTGCCAGCAGCTTTAGCGGGGGGCGGGAGGAGCAGTACTTC.

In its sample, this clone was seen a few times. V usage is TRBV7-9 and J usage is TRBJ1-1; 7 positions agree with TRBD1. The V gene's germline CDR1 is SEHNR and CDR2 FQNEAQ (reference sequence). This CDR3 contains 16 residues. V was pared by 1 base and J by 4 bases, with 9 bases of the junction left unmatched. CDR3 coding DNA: TGTGCCAGCAGCTTAGAAGGGGGCAGGGGAGGCACTGAAGCTTTCTTT. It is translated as CASSLEGGRGGTEAFF.

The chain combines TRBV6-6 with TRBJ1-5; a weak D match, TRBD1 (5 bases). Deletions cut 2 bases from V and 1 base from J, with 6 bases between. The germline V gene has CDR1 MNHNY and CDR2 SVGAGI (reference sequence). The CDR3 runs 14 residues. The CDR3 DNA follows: TGTGCCAGCAGTTACGCAGGGAGCAATCAGCCCCAGCATTTT. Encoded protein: CASSYAGSNQPQHF.

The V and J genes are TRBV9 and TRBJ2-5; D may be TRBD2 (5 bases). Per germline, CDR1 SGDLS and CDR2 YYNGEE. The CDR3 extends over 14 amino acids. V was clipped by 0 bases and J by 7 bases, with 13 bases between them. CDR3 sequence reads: CASSVDSRGGTQYF. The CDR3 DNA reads TGTGCCAGCAGCGTAGACAGCCGGGGTGGGACCCAGTACTTC.

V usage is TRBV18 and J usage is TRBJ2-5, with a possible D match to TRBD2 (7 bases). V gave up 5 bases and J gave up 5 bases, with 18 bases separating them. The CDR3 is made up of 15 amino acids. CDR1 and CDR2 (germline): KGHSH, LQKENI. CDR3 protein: CASSAPGGGSETQYF. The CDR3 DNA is TGTGCCAGCTCAGCCCCGGGCGGGGGCAGCGAGACCCAGTACTTC.

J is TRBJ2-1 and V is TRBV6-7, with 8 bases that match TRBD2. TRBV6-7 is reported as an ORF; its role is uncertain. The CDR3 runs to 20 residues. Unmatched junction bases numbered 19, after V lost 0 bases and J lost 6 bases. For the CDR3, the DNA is TGTGCCAGCAGTTACTCGTTGGAGGCCGGGGGGGCCTCCCGGGGCAATGAGCAGTTCTTC. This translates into CASSYSLEAGGASRGNEQFF.

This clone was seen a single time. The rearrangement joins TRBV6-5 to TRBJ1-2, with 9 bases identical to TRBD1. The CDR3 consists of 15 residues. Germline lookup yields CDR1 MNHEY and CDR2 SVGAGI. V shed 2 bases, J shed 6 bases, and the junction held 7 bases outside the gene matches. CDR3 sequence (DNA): TGTGCCAGCAGTTACGGAGATTACAGGGGGCATGGCTACACCTTC. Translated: CASSYGDYRGHGYTF.

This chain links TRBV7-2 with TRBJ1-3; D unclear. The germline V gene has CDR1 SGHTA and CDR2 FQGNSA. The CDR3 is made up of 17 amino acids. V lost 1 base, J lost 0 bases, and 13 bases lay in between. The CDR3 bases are TGTGCCAGCAGCTTAGGCCTCTACCACAGCTCTGGAAACACCATATATTTT. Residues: CASSLGLYHSSGNTIYF.

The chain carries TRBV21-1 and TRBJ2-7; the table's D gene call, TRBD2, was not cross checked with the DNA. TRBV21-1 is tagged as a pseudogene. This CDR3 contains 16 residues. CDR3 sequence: CASSKRGGSVAYEQYF. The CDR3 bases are TGTGCCAGCAGCAAAAGGGGGGGCAGTGTGGCCTACGAGCAGTACTTC.

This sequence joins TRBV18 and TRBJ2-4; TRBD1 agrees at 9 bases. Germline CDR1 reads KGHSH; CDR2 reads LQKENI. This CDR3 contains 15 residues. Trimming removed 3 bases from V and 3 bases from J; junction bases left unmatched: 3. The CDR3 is CASSPTGGVKNIQYF. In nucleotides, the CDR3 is TGTGCCAGCTCACCGACAGGGGGGGTCAAAAACATTCAGTACTTC.

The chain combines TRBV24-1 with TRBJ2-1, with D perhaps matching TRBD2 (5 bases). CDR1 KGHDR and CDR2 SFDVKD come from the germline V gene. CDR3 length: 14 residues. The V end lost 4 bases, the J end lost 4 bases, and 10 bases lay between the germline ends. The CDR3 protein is CATSDYGLYNEQFF. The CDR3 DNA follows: TGTGCCACCAGTGACTATGGACTGTACAATGAGCAGTTCTTC.

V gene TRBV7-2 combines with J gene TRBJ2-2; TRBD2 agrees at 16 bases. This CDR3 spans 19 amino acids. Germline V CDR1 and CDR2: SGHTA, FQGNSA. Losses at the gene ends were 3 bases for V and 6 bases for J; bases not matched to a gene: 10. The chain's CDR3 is CASSFSGTSGGGSSGELFF. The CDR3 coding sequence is TGTGCCAGCAGCTTCTCCGGGACTAGCGGGGGGGGTTCCTCCGGGGAGCTGTTTTTT.

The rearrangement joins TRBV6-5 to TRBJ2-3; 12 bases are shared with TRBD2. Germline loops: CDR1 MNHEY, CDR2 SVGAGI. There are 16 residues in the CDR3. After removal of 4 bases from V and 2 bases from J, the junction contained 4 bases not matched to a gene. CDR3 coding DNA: TGTGCCAGCAGTTCAACTAGCGGGGGGACCACAGATACGCAGTATTTT. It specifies CASSSTSGGTTDTQYF.

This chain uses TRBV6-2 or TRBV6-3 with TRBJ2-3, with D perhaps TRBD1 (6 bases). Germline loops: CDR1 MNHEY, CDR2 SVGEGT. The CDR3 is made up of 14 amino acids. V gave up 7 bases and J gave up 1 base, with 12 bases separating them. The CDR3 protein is CASIPRTGTDTQYF. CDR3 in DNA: TGTGCCAGCATCCCCCGGACAGGCACAGATACGCAGTATTTT.